This T cell receptor beta chain was documented in a study of T-cell reconstitution after alpha-beta-depleted transplantation in children. Unique molecular identifiers were used in preparing the TCRbeta library. MiXCR was run by TCRdb on the PCR reads, yielding one entry per CDR3 protein. In the table there are hundreds of thousands of distinct CDR3 sequences, roughly 25% of which are singletons. Only one count was recorded for this clonotype. Antigen: not known. Notes on the study in general: A year post-transplant, T-cell counts and diversity derived mostly from newly produced T cells. The study reportedly traced alpha-beta T cells about two months after transplant to several hundred expanded graft clones.

Trimming removed 1 base from V and 11 bases from J, with 11 bases in between. The CDR3 spans 13 residues. CDR1 LGHDT and CDR2 YNNKEL come from the germline V gene (reference sequence). The sequencing used PBMCs, mostly from graft donor cells, collected 360 days after TCRalphabeta/CD19-depleted stem cell transplant. The chain has TRBV3-1 and TRBJ1-4; D may be TRBD1 (5 bases). The receptor was derived from a female patient aged 2 to 10 who had a stem cell transplant for congenital amegakaryocytic thrombocytopenia, so the T cells may come from the graft donor. The CDR3 DNA is TGTGCCAGCAGCCAAGGCGAGACAGTCAAACTGTTTTTT. Residues: CASSQGETVKLFF.